This T cell receptor beta chain was recovered during a study of cytomegalovirus exposure and HLA in healthy donors (TCRdb year 2017). Study-wide context: In an earlier analysis of several hundred of the donors, 250 to 350 Gb of sequence data and 117 million unique TCR beta sequences from 150 million to 200 million T cells were reported. An early release that covered around 590 HLA-typed donors contained about 300 gigabases of sequencing data and 80 million or so unique TCR sequences. A later analysis re-analyzed previously published TCR beta repertoires from 500 to 700 donors and added high-resolution HLA genotyping to study TCR occurrence patterns. Rather than drawing on any new phenotypic data, the later analysis identified candidate immune exposures from TCR beta sequences and the way those sequences occurred across donors. A later genetic analysis took genome-wide SNP genotypes for 398 of the 666 donors and used that subset as a discovery cohort. To predict cytomegalovirus infection status, the study combined high-throughput TCR immunosequencing, statistical association of individual TCRs with disease status, and machine learning. Class I and class II HLA loci were covered by the typing at four-digit resolution. A separate validation cohort of 100 to 150 different subjects was used in addition to the approximately 700-subject first cohort. Among a few hundred genotyped donors of the cohort, an average of approximately 240,000 unique TCR beta nucleotide sequences were sequenced per donor, about a sixth of them non-productive. The study aimed to test whether cataloging public T cell receptors could reveal signatures of past pathogen exposure. All discovery cohort repertoires had been generated on a single sequencing platform. A few DR-DQ haplotypes were treated as single units for association and clustering because of strong linkage in the cohort. To decide whether each TCR beta V gene segment behaved as functional or pseudogenic, an earlier analysis of fewer than 750 of the donors relied on high-throughput TCR beta sequencing. Donor age, sex, ethnicity and CMV serostatus were collected together with the repertoire data. The study used immunosequencing to profile the T cell repertoires of under 700 subjects and linked those repertoires to cytomegalovirus serostatus. The number of donors typed differed by locus, with roughly 620-640 for A, B, C, DRB1 and DQB1, 522 for DQA1, over 600 for DPA1, and approximately 470 for DPB1. Of the 300 to 500 genotyped donors, less than 85% were placed in the genetic ancestry cluster associated with self-reported Caucasian donors.

What the authors observed across the whole study: CMV serostatus was the only immune exposure information available for the cohort. A later analysis associated some 17,000 TCR beta sequences with specific HLA alleles at a false discovery rate of 0.05. Some IMGT-functional V segments, including TRBV6-2 and TRBV6-3, could not be told apart with the 87-base-pair reads, so those segments were excluded. When HLA alleles, especially DR and DQ, strongly co-occurred, TCR associations were difficult to assign to individual alleles. In a later analysis, most CMV-associated TCR beta chains were found to appear HLA-restricted, with HLA associations seemingly driven largely by CMV exposure. An association between a missense DCLRE1C variant and V-gene and J-gene trimming of TCR beta chains was found in a later genetic analysis and replicated in an independent cohort. The sequencing pipeline was judged likely to have produced a cluster of highly shared sequence variants as a technical artifact. Several of the top co-occurrence clusters appeared to be linked to parvovirus B19, influenza, CMV and Epstein-Barr virus, according to a later analysis. According to the authors, the approach could potentially be generalized to other disease states and immunological phenotypes. Three of the identified cytomegalovirus-associated TCR beta chains were confirmed in vitro to be specific for cytomegalovirus antigens. Broadly in line with IMGT annotations, most TCR beta V segments showed up in productive rearrangements about 87% or about 30% of the time in an earlier analysis of 587 of the donors. A later analysis found that TCR association rates varied across HLA loci, with DRB1 alleles showing the most associated TCRs and HLA-C alleles the fewest. Correlated functional status among segregating V segments might reflect linkage disequilibrium, but an unknown experimental factor could not be ruled out. HLA typing was unavailable for some donors at each locus, so association tests used only the typed subset. According to a later genetic analysis, donors in an Asian-associated ancestry cluster had fewer N-insertions in productive TCRs than the approximately 710-donor mean. The cohort was sequenced for TCR beta chains only, and without alpha or paired-chain data the features that could be detected were limited. Across donors, most TCR sequences were observed very rarely, whereas some public TCRs were present in many individuals. The classifier was reported to diagnose cytomegalovirus status with high specificity and sensitivity in both the original and validation cohorts. About 17 rarely observed V segments, including chromosome 9 orphons, were excluded from the earlier analysis of several hundred of the donors because counts were too low. Roughly uniform sequencing depth across donors was assumed in presence/absence analyses, although this assumption may not hold. In the study, roughly 160 TCR beta chains were listed as associated with cytomegalovirus. In a later analysis, HLA-associated TCR beta chains were found to be more clonally expanded and to have lower generation probabilities than equally common non-associated chains. A further reported finding was that TCR beta sequences accurately predicted the HLA-A and HLA-B alleles for most subjects in the first cohort.

In total, 600 or so healthy bone marrow donors made up the cohort. At the time of sampling, all cohort members were nominally healthy, though unrecorded immune exposures were likely present. The donor tested CMV seronegative and was one of the 352 seronegative cohort members. A peripheral blood sample was provided by each donor, and peripheral blood mononuclear cells were used for TCR beta sequencing. The Qiagen DNeasy Blood Extraction Kit was used to extract genomic DNA from the blood cell samples. Relative to germline, V is 0 bases shorter and J is 11 bases shorter, with 13 bases between their ends. From the cysteine up to the phenylalanine, the CDR3 has a length of 13 residues. Of the read, only the CDR3 DNA is kept; its 39 bases are in frame from base 1. From a lookup of the germline V gene, CDR1 and CDR2 are LGHNA and YNFKEQ. Comment on this clone: Its antigen remains unidentified. Base qualities are not at hand, and no much larger clone is one base apart.

Library preparation was by the immunoSEQ multiplex PCR assay. The multiplex PCR relied on a mix of 60 forward primers for TCR Vbeta segments and 13 reverse primers for TCR Jbeta segments. The CDR3 region of rearranged TCR beta genes was amplified from genomic DNA by a multiplex PCR assay. On the Illumina HiSeq System, the amplified TCR beta libraries were sequenced as 87-base-pair reads. Processing in the source paper ran as follows. A later analysis counted about 80 million unique TCR beta chains across the 550 to 800 repertoires, and 10 million to 11 million of these chains were shared by at least two donors. Raw reads were error-corrected and collapsed into unique sequences with a nearest-neighbor algorithm that merged closely related sequences to remove PCR and sequencing errors. CDR3 sequences were aligned to IMGT reference sequences to assign V, D and J gene segments. For a sequence to be retained, a match of at least six nucleotides to both a V gene segment and a J gene segment was required. Rearrangements were called productive when the CDR3 lacked stop codons and stayed in frame with V and J; all others were non-productive. CDR3 was defined by IMGT convention, running from the second conserved V-encoded cysteine to the conserved J-encoded phenylalanine. The earlier analysis of about 530 of the donors excluded any sequence lacking an unambiguous match to a single V gene segment. In an earlier analysis of 587 of the donors, a V segment was called functional when productive rearrangements were above 56.7%, and segregating when the standard deviation between donors exceeded 5%. A statistical classification framework was built for diagnosing cytomegalovirus status from the catalog of TCR beta chain sequences. In a later analysis, V and J genes were assigned by comparing TCR nucleotide sequences against IMGT/GENE-DB human TR gene sequences. The TCRdist pipeline was used in a later analysis to assign CDR3 sequences and most-parsimonious VDJ recombination scenarios. A later analysis defined each TCR beta chain by its CDR3 amino acid sequence plus V-gene family, and excluded reads lacking a unique V-gene family. A later analysis removed 592 highly shared, low-generation-probability nucleotide sequences to deal with suspected cross-contamination and a sequencing artifact. In a later analysis, a clonal expansion index was calculated for each public chain from normalized within-repertoire ranks of inferred template counts. In a later analysis, generation probabilities were computed with a VDJ recombination model fitted to out-of-frame rearrangements, and the resulting probabilities were checked against IGoR. A later analysis scored TCR-TCR, TCR-HLA and TCR-CMV co-occurrence with hypergeometric tests, applying a repertoire-size bias correction to TCR pairs. False discovery rates were estimated in a later analysis by permuting HLA or CMV assignments 20 times. In a later analysis, co-occurring TCRs were grouped using DBSCAN, with TCRdist sequence similarity added in when clustering inside HLA-allele-positive subsets. For co-occurrence clustering, repertoires with fewer than 30,000 or more than 120,000 public chains were excluded, along with five repertoires with anomalous nucleotide sharing. This immuneACCESS table, as held by TCRdb, lists in-frame sequences with V and J called but not all clones. Of the missing ones, under half trace to an unresolved V gene in checked studies; the others have no known cause. That table supplies the V and J calls and clone size; D and trimming were determined from the DNA. The sample includes 95,000 to 150,000 clones, with 75% to 90% observed a single time. The biggest ten clones account for 2.1% of the sample.

The clonotype comes from a man under 40 in good health and CMV-seronegative. Specimen: PBMCs. The chain is encoded by TRBV4-2 joined to TRBJ2-5; tentative D gene TRBD2, with 6 bases matching. Read as DNA, the sequence is TGTGCCAGCAGCCAAGACCCTTCGGGGGAGCAGTACTTC. Its protein is CASSQDPSGEQYF.